The 5 T cell receptor beta chains below were found in one sample sequenced in a study of neurological immune-mediated disorders. TCRdb re-called the 5' RACE reads through MiXCR, storing one row per CDR3 protein. The table shows tens of thousands of distinct CDR3 sequences, with under 3.5% occurring only once. The material sequenced was PBMCs. These receptors were collected from a man aged 40-49 years with multiple sclerosis.

This clonotype was observed at least ten times. The chain recombines TRBV5-1 with TRBJ2-6; D possibly corresponds to TRBD2 (5 bases). Germline V gene data show CDR1 as SGHRS and CDR2 as YFSETQ. V lost 0 bases to trimming and J lost 4 bases, with 8 bases between them. The length of the CDR3 is 15 residues. In DNA form, the CDR3 reads TGCGCCAGCAGCTTGGGAGGGATGGGGGCCAACGTCCTGACTTTC. Protein: CASSLGGMGANVLTF. The full variable domain, in which reference TRBV5-1 and TRBJ2-6 provide the parts outside the CDR3, is KAGVTQTPRYLIKTRGQQVTLSCSPISGHRSVSWYQQTPGQGLQFLFEYFSETQRNKGNFPGRFSGRQFSNSRSEMNVSTLELGDSALYLCASSLGGMGANVLTFGAGSRLTVL.

This clonotype was recorded at least ten times. The V gene is TRBV5-6, the J gene TRBJ1-4; perhaps TRBD1 as D (5 bases). The CDR3 is 13 residues long. V lost 5 bases to trimming and J lost 8 bases, with 13 bases between them. Germline loops: CDR1 SGHDT, CDR2 YYEEEE. In DNA, the CDR3 is TGTGCCAGCAGTTTCGGGACCGAAGAAAAACTGTTTTTT. Protein sequence: CASSFGTEEKLFF.

This clonotype appeared many times. The chain carries TRBV7-8 and TRBJ1-1; no firm D call. CDR1 and CDR2 (germline): SGHVS, FQNEAQ. The CDR3 sequence is 13 residues long. Trimming stripped 5 bases from V and 0 bases from J, with 7 bases between. The CDR3 reads CASSPQVNTEAFF. CDR3 nucleotides: TGTGCCAGCAGCCCGCAGGTGAACACTGAAGCTTTCTTT.

At least ten counts were recorded for this clonotype. The V call is TRBV20-1, the J call TRBJ2-4; 8 nucleotides line up with TRBD2. V shed 5 bases, J shed 5 bases, and the junction held 14 bases outside the gene matches. CDR3 length: 16 amino acids. Germline V gene sequence: CDR1 DFQATT, CDR2 SNEGSKA (reference sequence). CDR3 amino acids: CSAPPRGSGVENIQYF. CDR3 sequence (DNA): TGCAGTGCTCCCCCGAGGGGTAGCGGGGTAGAAAACATTCAGTACTTC.

This clonotype was observed many times. This rearrangement joins TRBV5-1 to TRBJ2-6; the D is unclear. The V and J ends lost 7 bases and 0 bases respectively, with 8 bases between them. The CDR3 length is 14 residues. The V gene's germline CDR1 is SGHRS and CDR2 YFSETQ. CDR3 bases: TGCGCCAGCCTCGATTCCTCTGGGGCCAACGTCCTGACTTTC. This gives the protein CASLDSSGANVLTF.